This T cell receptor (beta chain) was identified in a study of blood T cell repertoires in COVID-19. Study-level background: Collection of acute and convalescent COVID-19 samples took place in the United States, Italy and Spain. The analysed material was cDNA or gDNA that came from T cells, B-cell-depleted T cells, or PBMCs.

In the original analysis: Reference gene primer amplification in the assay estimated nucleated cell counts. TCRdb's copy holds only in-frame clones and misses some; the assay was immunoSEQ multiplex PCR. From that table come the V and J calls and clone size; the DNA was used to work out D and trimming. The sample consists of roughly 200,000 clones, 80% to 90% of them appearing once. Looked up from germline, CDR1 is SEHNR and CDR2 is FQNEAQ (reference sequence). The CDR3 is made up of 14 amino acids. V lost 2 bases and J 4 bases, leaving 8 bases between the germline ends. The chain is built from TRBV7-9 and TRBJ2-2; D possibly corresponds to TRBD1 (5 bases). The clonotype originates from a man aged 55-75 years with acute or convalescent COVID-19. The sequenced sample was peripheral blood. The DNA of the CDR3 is TGTGCCAGCAGCTTAAAGGGGTCCACCGGGGAGCTGTTTTTT. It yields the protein CASSLKGSTGELFF.